Listed here is a single TCR beta chain. The antigen is not known. This specimen belongs to a study of vaccination effects on CD4 cells after COVID-19. There are 14 residues in the CDR3. Germline V gene lookup returns CDR1 KGHSH and CDR2 LQKENI. Trimming at V came to 4 bases and at J to 5 bases, leaving 5 bases not matched to a gene. Study outcomes and limitations: Clones induced by infection and by vaccine showed marked clonal contraction late after vaccination.

Profiled with immunoSEQ multiplex PCR; TCRdb holds only in-frame clones, not every one. The sample shows about 16,000 clones, approximately 70% of them seen only once. Viral peptide pool expansion of antigen-specific CD4+ T cells preceded sequencing in the ViraFEST assay. Following culture for nine to ten days, CD4+ T cells were isolated. As their vaccination, participants received two doses of either BNT162b2 or mRNA-1273. It was with around 10 IU/ml IL-2 and about 10 ug/ml peptides that 1.5 million to 2.5 million PBMC per well were cultured. The sequencing here drew on CD4+ T cells from PBMCs cultured with SARS-CoV-2 spike peptides, taken after COVID-19 vaccination. This sequence originates from a human donor who received a COVID-19 vaccine. The chain combines TRBV18 with TRBJ1-5; 7 bases fit TRBD1. CDR3 sequence (DNA): TGTGCCAGCTCACTTACAGGGGCCGATCAGCCCCAGCATTTT. Translation: CASSLTGADQPQHF.